A single sample is the source of the 6 T cell receptor beta chains below, sequenced in a study of T cell responses to AZD1222 COVID-19 vaccine. TCRdb's copy holds only in-frame clones and misses some; the assay was immunoSEQ multiplex PCR. Altogether about 150,000 clones are present, about 93% being singletons, with the ten largest covering approximately 5%. Sequenced here: peripheral blood, sampled on day 0 of AZD1222 vaccination. The receptors come from an adult in good health.

The CDR3 here is CASSSIVNRQGDNEKLFF. The CDR3 nucleotides read TGTGCCAGCAGCTCGATAGTTAATCGACAGGGAGATAATGAAAAACTGTTTTTT. The chain links TRBV7-8 to TRBJ1-4, with 7 bases aligning to TRBD1. V dropped 4 bases and J dropped 4; count of bases not matched to a gene: 15. There are 18 residues in the CDR3. The germline gives CDR1 SGHVS, CDR2 FQNEAQ.

This clone was recorded a few times. The chain carries TRBV19 and TRBJ2-3, with D possibly being TRBD1 (6 bases). Germline V CDR1 and CDR2: LNHDA, SQIVND (reference sequence). V lost 0 bases and J lost 10, with 14 bases in between. The CDR3 has 14 residues. In DNA form, the CDR3 reads TGTGCCAGTAGTATAGACCCCCAGGGGCGGGCGCAGTATTTT. Protein sequence: CASSIDPQGRAQYF.

The rearrangement links TRBV7-6 to TRBJ2-7; D gene ambiguous. CDR3 length equals 15 residues. The V gene lost 5 bases and the J gene lost 2 bases, with 16 bases spanning the gap. Germline V lookup: CDR1 SGHVS, CDR2 FNYEAQ. The CDR3 region has the DNA TGTGCCAGCAGCCCCGAGAGCGCTCCCACCTACGAGCAGTACTTC. Its translation: CASSPESAPTYEQYF.

The genes are TRBV5-6 and TRBJ1-2, with D hard to call. V lost 4 bases and J lost 1, with 11 bases in between. The germline gives CDR1 SGHDT, CDR2 YYEEEE. CDR3 size: 14 residues. CDR3: CASSPRSVNYGYTF. In DNA, the CDR3 is TGTGCCAGCAGCCCACGGTCTGTTAACTATGGCTACACCTTC.

The CDR3 region is CSALNSYEQYF. CDR3 DNA: TGCAGTGCCCTAAACTCCTACGAGCAGTACTTC. The rearrangement joins TRBV20-1 to TRBJ2-7; D gene uncertain. Germline-derived CDR1 and CDR2 are DFQATT and SNEGSKA (reference sequence). The V and J ends lost 6 bases and 0 bases respectively, with 6 bases between them. This CDR3 spans 11 amino acids.

The genes are TRBV27 and TRBJ2-7, with D perhaps matching TRBD1 (5 bases). From germline, CDR1 is MNHEY and CDR2 SMNVEV (reference sequence). Trimming took off 6 bases at V and 7 bases at J, with 16 bases between the two ends. The CDR3 spans 13 residues. CDR3 nucleotides: TGTGCCAGCAGCCGCCCCAGGGTCCTAGAGCAGTACTTC. Its translation is CASSRPRVLEQYF.